This TCR beta chain stems from a study of cytomegalovirus exposure and HLA in healthy donors. General study findings and limits: CMV serostatus was the only immune exposure information that was available. A later analysis reportedly found fewer N-insertions in an Asian-associated ancestry cluster than the approximately 660-donor mean.

Concerning this clone itself: Its antigen is unknown.

The study ran its PCR with 60 Vbeta and 13 Jbeta primers. Only in-frame clones appear in the TCRdb table, and some are missing; sequencing was by immunoSEQ multiplex PCR. Found here are 170,000 or so clones, roughly four fifths of them singletons; the top ten hold under 5%. Material: PBMCs. The source of this sequence is a man younger than 35 in good health and CMV-seronegative.

CDR3 in DNA: TGTGCCTGGAGTGCCGAGGGGGCAAACAATCAGCCCCAGCATTTT. Translated: CAWSAEGANNQPQHF. The chain couples TRBV30 to TRBJ1-5, with TRBD1 matching 7 bases. V gave up 1 base and J gave up 3 bases; unmatched junction bases: 6. The CDR3 has 15 residues. The germline gives CDR1 GTSNPN, CDR2 SVGIG (reference sequence).